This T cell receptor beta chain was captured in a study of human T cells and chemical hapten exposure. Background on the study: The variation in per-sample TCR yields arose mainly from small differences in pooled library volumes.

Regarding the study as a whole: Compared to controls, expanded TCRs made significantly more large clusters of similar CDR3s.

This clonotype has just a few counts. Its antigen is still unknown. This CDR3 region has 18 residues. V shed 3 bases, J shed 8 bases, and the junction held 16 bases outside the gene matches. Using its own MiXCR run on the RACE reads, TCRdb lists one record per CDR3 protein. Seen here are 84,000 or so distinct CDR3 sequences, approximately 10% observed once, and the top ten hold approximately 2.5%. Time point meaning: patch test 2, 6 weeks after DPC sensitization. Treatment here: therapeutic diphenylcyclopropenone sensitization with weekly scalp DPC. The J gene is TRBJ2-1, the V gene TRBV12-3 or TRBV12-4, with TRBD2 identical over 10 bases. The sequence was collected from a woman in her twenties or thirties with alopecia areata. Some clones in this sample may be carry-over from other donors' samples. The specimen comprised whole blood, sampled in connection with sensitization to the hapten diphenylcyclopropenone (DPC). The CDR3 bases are TGTGCCAGCAGTTTCTTTCTAGCGGGAGCCCCAATTTCAGATGAGCAGTTCTTC. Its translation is CASSFFLAGAPISDEQFF.